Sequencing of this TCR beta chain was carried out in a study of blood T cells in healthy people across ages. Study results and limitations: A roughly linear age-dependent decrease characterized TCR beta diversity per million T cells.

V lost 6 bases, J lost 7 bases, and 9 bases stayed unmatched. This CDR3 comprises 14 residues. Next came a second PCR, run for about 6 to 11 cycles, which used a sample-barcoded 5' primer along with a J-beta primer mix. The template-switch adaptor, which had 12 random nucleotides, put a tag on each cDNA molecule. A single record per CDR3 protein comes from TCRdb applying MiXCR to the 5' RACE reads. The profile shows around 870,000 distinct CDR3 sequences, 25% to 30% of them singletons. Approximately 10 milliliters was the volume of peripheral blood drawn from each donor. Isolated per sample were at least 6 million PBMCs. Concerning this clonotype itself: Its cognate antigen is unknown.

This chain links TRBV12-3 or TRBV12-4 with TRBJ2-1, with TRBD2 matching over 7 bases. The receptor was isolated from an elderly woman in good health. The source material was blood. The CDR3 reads CASRFGRGTNEQFF. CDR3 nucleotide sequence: TGTGCCAGCAGGTTCGGGCGGGGGACGAATGAGCAGTTCTTC.